One sample yielded the 24 T cell receptor beta chains listed below, sequenced in a study of vaccination and CD4 T cells after COVID-19. Sequencing of DNA taken from cultured CD4+ T cells relied on the Oncomine TCR Beta short-read assay. MiXCR, applied by TCRdb to the PCR reads, yields one record per CDR3 protein. The repertoire holds about 7,000 distinct CDR3 sequences, 25% to 35% seen once, with approximately 30% in the top ten. Treatment specified: roughly 11-day PBMC culture with coronavirus spike peptide pools or control peptides (ViraFEST assay). One should note that the unexposed donor's CD4+ T cells were collected before the COVID-19 pandemic (2011-2018). No antigen has been identified for these receptors. Sequenced material: CD4+ T cells from blood, cultured in vitro. These receptors all come from a human donor in good health.

The gene calls are TRBV7-8 and TRBJ2-1; 10 bases are a match to TRBD1. CDR1 SGHVS and CDR2 FQNEAQ come from the germline V gene. The CDR3 runs to 16 residues. The V gene end was trimmed by 4 bases and the J gene end by 0 bases; junction bases not matched to a gene: 3. For the CDR3, the DNA is TGTGCCAGCAGCTCAAGGACAGGGGGCTCCTACAATGAGCAGTTCTTC. Translated, it gives CASSSRTGGSYNEQFF.

The chain is built from TRBV19 and TRBJ2-6, with D uncertain. The CDR3 is 19 residues long. V dropped 0 bases and J dropped 0 bases, with 15 bases sitting between them. Germline CDR1 and CDR2: LNHDA and SQIVND (reference sequence). In nucleotides, the CDR3 is TGTGCCAGTAGTATAGATCTACCCAGACGGAGCTCTGGGGCCAACGTCCTGACTTTC. Its protein product is CASSIDLPRRSSGANVLTF. The full variable domain, in which reference TRBV19 and TRBJ2-6 provide the parts outside the CDR3, is DGGITQSPKYLFRKEGQNVTLSCEQNLNHDAMYWYRQDPGQGLRLIYYSQIVNDFQKGDIAEGYSVSREKKESFPLTVTSAQKNPTAFYLCASSIDLPRRSSGANVLTFGAGSRLTVL.

This clonotype was found a few times. This rearrangement joins TRBV30 to TRBJ1-5, with D uncertain. V lost 2 bases and J 2 bases, leaving 10 bases between the germline ends. The V gene's germline CDR1 is GTSNPN and CDR2 SVGIG (reference sequence). The CDR3 covers 14 residues. The CDR3 loop reads CAWSMSRGNQPQHF. CDR3 in DNA: TGTGCCTGGAGTATGAGTAGGGGCAATCAGCCCCAGCATTTT. The full variable domain, completed using reference TRBV30 and TRBJ1-5, is SQTIHQWPATLVQPVGSPLSLECTVEGTSNPNLYWYRQAAGRGLQLLFYSVGIGQISSEVPQNLSASRPQDRQFILSSKKLLLSDSGFYLCAWSMSRGNQPQHFGDGTRLSIL.

The rearrangement uses TRBV27 and TRBJ1-1; D is possibly TRBD1 (5 bases). This CDR3 has 15 residues. Germline CDR1 and CDR2: MNHEY and SMNVEV (reference sequence). V was shortened by 2 bases and J by 7 bases, with 17 bases between the two germline ends. The CDR3 nucleotides read TGTGCCAGCAGTTTAGATCTGGGGGGAGCGGGTGAAGCTTTCTTT. As protein: CASSLDLGGAGEAFF.

The rearrangement links TRBV5-1 to TRBJ2-1, with D tentatively TRBD2 (6 bases). V was cut by 4 bases and J by 7 bases, with 12 bases left in between. CDR1 SGHRS and CDR2 YFSETQ come from the germline V gene. The CDR3 loop spans 13 amino acids. The CDR3 region is CASSPEGVNEQFF. The DNA for the CDR3 is TGCGCCAGCAGCCCGGAGGGAGTGAATGAGCAGTTCTTC.

J is TRBJ1-1 and V is TRBV11-2; TRBD1 might be the D (6 bases). V lost 1 base to trimming and J lost 5 bases, with 8 bases between them. CDR1 and CDR2 from the germline V gene are SGHAT and FQNNGV. The CDR3 loop spans 13 amino acids. CDR3 amino acids: CASSLGTGTEAFF. The CDR3 DNA reads as TGTGCCAGCAGCTTAGGTACAGGGACTGAAGCTTTCTTT.

CDR3 sequence: CASSVAGVEGNEQFF. DNA of the CDR3: TGTGCCAGCAGCGTAGCTGGCGTCGAGGGGAATGAGCAGTTCTTC. The rearrangement joins TRBV9 to TRBJ2-1, with D possibly called TRBD1 or TRBD2 (5 bases each). V was pared by 0 bases and J by 7 bases, with 14 bases between. The length of the CDR3 is 15 residues. The germline V gene encodes CDR1 SGDLS and CDR2 YYNGEE.

This clonotype has only a few counts. The rearrangement joins TRBV6-5 to TRBJ1-1; no reliable D call. This CDR3 comprises 14 residues. Trimming removed 0 bases from V and 2 bases from J, with 7 bases in between. Germline V gives CDR1 MNHEY, CDR2 SVGAGI. The CDR3: CASSYSRRNTEAFF. CDR3 DNA: TGTGCCAGCAGTTACTCCCGTCGAAACACTGAAGCTTTCTTT.

This clonotype is medium-sized within its sample. The chain couples TRBV24-1 to TRBJ1-5; D uncertain. Germline lookup yields CDR1 KGHDR and CDR2 SFDVKD. Trimming took off 10 bases at V and 1 base at J, with 10 bases between the two ends. There are 13 residues in the CDR3. In DNA form, the CDR3 reads TGTGCCACTGCGGCGGCGAGCAATCAGCCCCAGCATTTT. Translation: CATAAASNQPQHF.

By share, this clonotype ranks as medium-sized. This chain connects TRBV7-9 to TRBJ1-6; the D gene is possibly TRBD1 (6 bases). This CDR3 contains 15 residues. V was cut by 5 bases and J by 8 bases, with 16 bases left in between. The germline CDR1 and CDR2 sequences are SEHNR and FQNEAQ (reference sequence). This CDR3 reads CASSTTTGPYSPLHF. DNA for the CDR3: TGTGCCAGCAGCACAACGACAGGTCCCTATTCACCCCTCCACTTT.

The chain uses TRBV11-2 and TRBJ1-1; D gene ambiguous. The CDR3 sequence is 13 residues long. Germline V gene data show CDR1 as SGHAT and CDR2 as FQNNGV. Deletions cut 6 bases from V and 0 bases from J, with 8 bases between. CDR3 region: CASRQQMNTEAFF. In DNA, the CDR3 is TGTGCCAGCAGGCAACAAATGAACACTGAAGCTTTCTTT. Variable domain in full (rest from reference TRBV11-2 and TRBJ1-1): EAGVAQSPRYKIIEKRQSVAFWCNPISGHATLYWYQQILGQGPKLLIQFQNNGVVDDSQLPKDRFSAERLKGVDSTLKIQPAKLEDSAVYLCASRQQMNTEAFFGQGTRLTVV.

The V gene is TRBV6-5, the J gene TRBJ1-5, with a weak D call TRBD1 (5 bases). CDR3 length: 17 amino acids. Germline V gene data show CDR1 as MNHEY and CDR2 as SVGAGI. Trimming shortened V by 4 bases and J by 4 bases, and 20 bases separated the two germline ends. CDR3 coding DNA: TGTGCCAGCAGTTCCCCTGCAGGGAGGGTTGGGAATCAGCCCCAGCATTTT. Encoded protein: CASSSPAGRVGNQPQHF.

This clonotype appeared a few times. The chain links TRBV6-1 to TRBJ2-3, with D hard to call. The CDR3 length is 13 residues. Germline V gene data show CDR1 as MNHNS and CDR2 as SASEGT. V lost 7 bases to trimming and J lost 4 bases, with 12 bases between them. DNA of the CDR3: TGTGCCAGCACCTCCCCGATAGCAGATACGCAGTATTTT. Its translation is CASTSPIADTQYF.

This clonotype is a singleton in its sample. For the CDR3, the DNA is TGTGCCAGCAGCTTGAGCAGCGTCTACGAGCAGTACTTC. The encoded protein is CASSLSSVYEQYF. This chain connects TRBV5-6 to TRBJ2-7; D gene uncertain. The CDR3 contains 13 residues. Trimming shortened V by 1 base and J by 3 bases, and 8 bases separated the two germline ends. CDR1 is SGHDT, CDR2 YYEEEE, per germline.

This clonotype turned up a few times. This chain connects TRBV15 to TRBJ2-7; no definite D call. V was shortened by 5 bases and J by 2 bases, with 16 bases between the two germline ends. This CDR3 has 15 amino acids. Germline V gene data show CDR1 as LNHNV and CDR2 as YYDKDF (reference sequence). This chain's CDR3 is CATSQGLVGTYEQYF. In DNA, the CDR3 is TGTGCCACCAGCCAAGGGCTAGTGGGAACCTACGAGCAGTACTTC.

The genes are TRBV18 and TRBJ1-2; D unresolved. Germline CDR1 reads KGHSH; CDR2 reads LQKENI. The CDR3 is 12 amino acids. V lost 5 bases and J 4 bases, leaving 8 bases between the germline ends. In DNA, the CDR3 is TGTGCCAGCTCAGGGGTTAGCTATGGCTACACCTTC. It is translated as CASSGVSYGYTF.

In this sample, this clonotype turned up a few times. The genes are TRBV20-1 and TRBJ2-3, with 10 bases that match TRBD2. The length of the CDR3 is 16 residues. V was clipped by 1 base and J by 1 base; unmatched bases: 5. Germline values: CDR1 DFQATT, CDR2 SNEGSKA (reference sequence). The CDR3 loop is CSARGSGGAGTDTQYF. CDR3 bases: TGCAGTGCTAGAGGGAGCGGGGGGGCCGGCACAGATACGCAGTATTTT.

The CDR3 DNA follows: TGTGCCAGCTCGCCCGAGGGGGGGTGGAATTCACCCCTCCACTTT. This translates into CASSPEGGWNSPLHF. The gene calls are TRBV18 and TRBJ1-6, with D maybe TRBD1 (6 bases). V was cut by 6 bases and J by 7 bases, with 16 bases left in between. The germline gives CDR1 KGHSH, CDR2 LQKENI. The CDR3 is 15 amino acids.

V usage is TRBV3-1 and J usage is TRBJ1-2; TRBD1 might be the D (6 bases). V was pared by 6 bases and J by 4 bases, with 15 bases between. Germline CDR1 and CDR2: LGHDT and YNNKEL (reference sequence). This CDR3 is 14 amino acids long. Here the CDR3 reads CASSRTATIYGYTF. CDR3 nucleotide sequence: TGTGCCAGCAGTCGGACAGCCACCATCTATGGCTACACCTTC.

The rearrangement links TRBV20-1 to TRBJ2-7; D is possibly TRBD2 (5 bases). The V gene lost 3 bases and the J gene lost 4 bases, with 13 bases spanning the gap. Per the germline V gene, CDR1 is DFQATT and CDR2 is SNEGSKA (reference sequence). This CDR3 is 13 amino acids long. DNA for the CDR3: TGCAGTGCTAGGGAGGCCACGGGGTACGAGCAGTACTTC. It specifies CSAREATGYEQYF.

This clonotype was seen a few times. The V call is TRBV27, the J call TRBJ1-1; TRBD1 is a possible D gene (6 bases). This CDR3 spans 15 amino acids. V was clipped by 6 bases and J by 3 bases, with 17 bases between them. The V gene's germline CDR1 is MNHEY and CDR2 SMNVEV (reference sequence). The DNA of the CDR3 is TGTGCCAGCAGGCAGGGGTTGGTTTCGGACACTGAAGCTTTCTTT. Amino acids: CASRQGLVSDTEAFF.

The rearrangement joins TRBV19 to TRBJ2-5; TRBD2 aligns across 9 bases. V was pared by 4 bases and J by 5 bases, with 8 bases of the junction left unmatched. Germline CDR1 is LNHDA and CDR2 is SQIVND (reference sequence). There are 15 residues in the CDR3. The CDR3 here is CASSRSAGGLETQYF. The DNA of the CDR3 is TGTGCCAGTAGTAGATCGGCGGGGGGGCTTGAGACCCAGTACTTC.

This chain links TRBV6-5 with TRBJ1-5; no reliable D call. The CDR3 extends over 15 amino acids. V shed 0 bases and J shed 0 bases, with 6 bases lying between them. In germline, CDR1 is MNHEY, CDR2 SVGAGI. CDR3 in amino acids: CASSYSSSSNQPQHF. DNA for the CDR3: TGTGCCAGCAGTTACTCGAGCTCTAGCAATCAGCCCCAGCATTTT.

The rearrangement joins TRBV30 to TRBJ1-2; D is possibly TRBD1 (6 bases). V gave up 0 bases and J gave up 5 bases, with 28 bases separating them. This CDR3 region has 19 residues. The germline CDR1 and CDR2 sequences are GTSNPN and SVGIG (reference sequence). In DNA form, the CDR3 reads TGTGCCTGGAGTGTAGAGTATGCCCTACGGCGGGGGCCGGAGTATGGCTACACCTTC. This codes for CAWSVEYALRRGPEYGYTF. Combining the CDR3 with reference TRBV30 and TRBJ1-2 gives the whole variable domain SQTIHQWPATLVQPVGSPLSLECTVEGTSNPNLYWYRQAAGRGLQLLFYSVGIGQISSEVPQNLSASRPQDRQFILSSKKLLLSDSGFYLCAWSVEYALRRGPEYGYTFGSGTRLTVV.